The 26 T cell receptor beta chains in this list originate from one sample, sequenced in a study of T cells in Graves' hyperthyroidism and ophthalmopathy. What was amplified from RNA transcripts were TCR beta CDR3 regions. HTBI primers drove first-round RT-PCR of the TCR CDR3. Each CDR3 protein gets one entry after TCRdb re-called the multiplex PCR reads with MiXCR. This sample has under 800,000 distinct CDR3 sequences, with around 13% found just once. The material sequenced was blood. These TCRs come from a woman younger than 35 with Graves' hyperthyroidism.

V is TRBV7-9 and J is TRBJ1-6; 9 nucleotides line up with TRBD1. Germline CDR1 is SEHNR and CDR2 is FQNEAQ (reference sequence). Trimming removed 1 base from V and 8 bases from J; junction bases left unmatched: 3. This CDR3 comprises 15 residues. The CDR3 reads CASSLGDRDYSPLHF. Here the CDR3 DNA reads TGTGCCAGCAGCTTAGGGGACAGGGATTATTCACCCCTCCACTTT.

The table lists this clonotype with a few counts. V and J are TRBV19 and TRBJ1-5, with D perhaps matching TRBD1 (5 bases). Germline V gene lookup returns CDR1 LNHDA and CDR2 SQIVND (reference sequence). This CDR3 has 13 amino acids. Trimming removed 3 bases at V and 7 bases at J, with 10 bases between. The DNA for the CDR3 is TGTGCCAGTAGTATCGGGGGTCGGCAGCCCCAGCATTTT. As protein: CASSIGGRQPQHF. The full variable domain, rest sourced from reference TRBV19 and TRBJ1-5, is DGGITQSPKYLFRKEGQNVTLSCEQNLNHDAMYWYRQDPGQGLRLIYYSQIVNDFQKGDIAEGYSVSREKKESFPLTVTSAQKNPTAFYLCASSIGGRQPQHFGDGTRLSIL.

The chain combines TRBV20-1 with TRBJ2-2; D call uncertain. This CDR3 is 14 amino acids long. With 6 bases removed from V and 1 base from J, the gap between germline ends came to 12 bases. Germline lookup yields CDR1 DFQATT and CDR2 SNEGSKA (reference sequence). The CDR3 DNA sequence: TGCAGTGCCAGCCGGAACGGGAACACCGGGGAGCTGTTTTTT. It yields the protein CSASRNGNTGELFF.

There are many counts of this clonotype. The chain combines TRBV20-1 with TRBJ2-5; 9 bases align to TRBD2. Per germline, CDR1 DFQATT and CDR2 SNEGSKA (reference sequence). The CDR3 consists of 16 residues. The V and J ends lost 5 bases and 2 bases, in that order; junction bases with no gene match: 12. CDR3 amino acids: CSAGYGGLARQETQYF. In DNA form, the CDR3 reads TGCAGTGCTGGATATGGGGGACTAGCTAGACAAGAGACCCAGTACTTC.

This clonotype was counted at least ten times. The V and J genes are TRBV2 and TRBJ2-2; D perhaps matches TRBD2 (6 bases). The CDR3 length is 15 residues. The V gene's germline CDR1 is SNHLY and CDR2 FYNNEI. V lost 3 bases to trimming and J lost 2 bases, with 10 bases between them. The CDR3 here is CASSDRDFNTGELFF. The CDR3 DNA is TGTGCCAGCAGTGATCGGGACTTCAACACCGGGGAGCTGTTTTTT.

This clonotype was counted between two and nine times. V usage is TRBV19 and J usage is TRBJ1-2; possibly TRBD1 for D (5 bases). Germline V gene sequence: CDR1 LNHDA, CDR2 SQIVND (reference sequence). Trimming removed 1 base from V and 3 bases from J, with 9 bases in between. CDR3 length: 14 amino acids. The chain's CDR3 is CASSIGGTDYGYTF. CDR3 in DNA: TGTGCCAGTAGTATAGGAGGGACTGACTATGGCTACACCTTC.

This clonotype came up many times. V is TRBV11-2 and J is TRBJ2-1; the D is unclear. The CDR3 has 15 amino acids. Germline lookup yields CDR1 SGHAT and CDR2 FQNNGV. The V gene lost 1 base and the J gene lost 0 bases, with 7 bases spanning the gap. The CDR3 region has the DNA TGTGCCAGCAGCTTAGGTTACAGCTCCTACAATGAGCAGTTCTTC. Translation: CASSLGYSSYNEQFF.

The chain has TRBV28 and TRBJ2-1; D remains ambiguous. The CDR3 consists of 15 residues. Germline CDR1 reads MDHEN; CDR2 reads SYDVKM. Trimming stripped 2 bases from V and 0 bases from J, with 8 bases between. The CDR3 loop is CASSLKQSSYNEQFF. Written as DNA, the CDR3 is TGTGCCAGCAGTTTAAAGCAGAGCTCCTACAATGAGCAGTTCTTC.

This clonotype showed up just a few times. The J gene is TRBJ1-1, the V gene TRBV4-3; D is unresolved. From germline, CDR1 is LGHNA and CDR2 YSLEER. V shed 4 bases and J shed 4 bases, with 16 bases lying between them. The CDR3 runs to 15 residues. The CDR3 region has the DNA TGCGCCAGCAGCCTCGAGGGAGTTAGTGGCACTGAAGCTTTCTTT. Protein: CASSLEGVSGTEAFF.

On this clonotype: This may come from a read error, since a much larger clone is one base off. The chain carries TRBV7-2 and TRBJ2-2, with 7 nucleotides matching TRBD2. The J segment lost 5 bases and the V segment lost 2 bases, leaving 8 bases of the junction unmatched. CDR3 length: 16 residues. Germline-derived CDR1 and CDR2 are SGHTA and FQGNSA. The CDR3 is CASSLSSGIVTGELFF. In DNA, the CDR3 is TGTGCCAGCAGCTTATCCAGCGGGATTGTTACCGGGGAGCTGTTTTTT.

Comment on this clonotype: This clone may be a read error of a much larger clone one base away. The chain uses TRBV18 and TRBJ2-7; 8 nucleotides agree with TRBD1. V lost 5 bases to trimming and J lost 4 bases; unmatched junction nucleotides: 16. The CDR3 sequence is 17 residues long. Germline loops: CDR1 KGHSH, CDR2 LQKENI. The CDR3 region is CASSSKTGEASRYEQYF. CDR3 sequence (DNA): TGTGCCAGCTCATCCAAGACAGGGGAGGCCTCTCGATACGAGCAGTACTTC.

The rearrangement joins TRBV2 to TRBJ2-1; 8 nucleotides agree with TRBD2. There are 14 residues in the CDR3. Unmatched junction bases numbered 7, after V lost 9 bases and J lost 3 bases. Looked up from germline, CDR1 is SNHLY and CDR2 is FYNNEI. CDR3 DNA sequence: TGTGCCAGGCGGGGACTAGGTTTCTACAATGAGCAGTTCTTC. Encoded protein: CARRGLGFYNEQFF.

This clonotype has ten or more counts. The chain carries TRBV11-3 and TRBJ2-1; possibly TRBD2 for D (6 bases). The CDR3 is 18 residues long. With 1 base removed from V and 7 bases from J, the gap between germline ends came to 23 bases. Looked up from germline, CDR1 is SGHNT and CDR2 is YENEEA. CDR3 sequence: CASSLAASGAAGRNEQFF. The CDR3 DNA reads TGTGCCAGCAGCTTAGCGGCTTCGGGAGCCGCCGGTCGGAATGAGCAGTTCTTC.

The gene calls are TRBV5-1 and TRBJ2-1; 11 nucleotides align to TRBD2. This CDR3 comprises 16 residues. In germline, CDR1 is SGHRS, CDR2 YFSETQ. V lost 4 bases and J lost 6; bases outside the gene matches: 9. The CDR3 spells CASSRTTSGRINEQFF. As DNA, the CDR3 is TGCGCCAGCAGCCGGACTACTAGCGGGAGAATCAATGAGCAGTTCTTC.

This clonotype appeared a few times. CDR3 coding DNA: TGCAGCGTTGTTTCAGGGGCCAACGTCCTGACTTTC. This sequence encodes CSVVSGANVLTF. The chain couples TRBV29-1 to TRBJ2-6; D not certain. The CDR3 is 12 amino acids. The V and J ends lost 4 bases and 4 bases respectively, with 5 bases between them. CDR1 and CDR2 from the germline V gene are SQVTM and ANQGSEA.

This clonotype was picked up many times. The chain uses TRBV5-5 and TRBJ1-1; D ambiguous. The CDR3 covers 13 residues. Trimming took off 3 bases at V and 3 bases at J, with 9 bases between the two ends. Germline loops: CDR1 SGHKS, CDR2 YYEKEE (reference sequence). The CDR3 region has the DNA TGTGCCAGCAGCTCGGACTTGGACACTGAAGCTTTCTTT. Translating gives CASSSDLDTEAFF.

In this sample, this clonotype turned up many times. V and J are TRBV28 and TRBJ1-5, with D possibly being TRBD1 (5 bases). The CDR3 is 16 amino acids. The germline V and J ends were trimmed by 2 bases and 3 bases, with 14 bases remaining between them. Germline-derived CDR1 and CDR2 are MDHEN and SYDVKM. CDR3 nucleotides: TGTGCCAGCAGTTTACTCGGAGACAGTCTCAATCAGCCCCAGCATTTT. Protein sequence: CASSLLGDSLNQPQHF. Variable domain in full (rest from reference TRBV28 and TRBJ1-5): DVKVTQSSRYLVKRTGEKVFLECVQDMDHENMFWYRQDPGLGLRLIYFSYDVKMKEKGDIPEGYSVSREKKERFSLILESASTNQTSMYLCASSLLGDSLNQPQHFGDGTRLSIL.

The V and J genes are TRBV18 and TRBJ2-4, with no clear D. The ends were cut back, 2 bases at V and 1 base at J, with 12 bases in the middle. Germline CDR1 reads KGHSH; CDR2 reads LQKENI. This CDR3 is built from 16 residues. The CDR3 region has the DNA TGTGCCAGCTCACCATTGCCCCCGGGTGCCAAAAACATTCAGTACTTC. Residues: CASSPLPPGAKNIQYF.

There are many counts of this clonotype. The J gene is TRBJ2-7, the V gene TRBV20-1; 12 positions match TRBD2. Losses at the gene ends were 8 bases for V and 8 bases for J; bases not matched to a gene: 16. The CDR3 has 15 residues. Germline V gives CDR1 DFQATT, CDR2 SNEGSKA (reference sequence). CDR3 DNA: TGCAGTACCTACCGAGGAGGGGGGACTAGCGGGCAGCAGTACTTC. Residues: CSTYRGGGTSGQQYF.

This clonotype was counted ten times or more. The chain employs TRBV27 and TRBJ1-6; 11 bases are a match to TRBD1. The trim removed 6 bases at V and 10 bases at J, leaving 8 bases unmatched. CDR1 and CDR2 (germline): MNHEY, SMNVEV (reference sequence). The CDR3 is 15 amino acids. The DNA for the CDR3 is TGTGCCAGCAGCCCAGGGACAGGGGGACGGTCACCCCTCCACTTT. Encoded protein: CASSPGTGGRSPLHF.

This clonotype was seen at least ten times. The gene calls are TRBV11-2 and TRBJ1-2; D is unresolved. Germline V gene data show CDR1 as SGHAT and CDR2 as FQNNGV. This CDR3 region has 13 residues. V shed 1 base and J shed 2 bases, with 5 bases lying between them. In DNA form, the CDR3 reads TGTGCCAGCAGCTTAGCGGACAACTATGGCTACACCTTC. It specifies CASSLADNYGYTF.

This clonotype occurred a few times. The chain uses TRBV6-2 or TRBV6-3 and TRBJ2-3, with D tentatively TRBD2 (5 bases). CDR1 is MNHEY, CDR2 SVGEGT, per germline. The CDR3 consists of 15 residues. With 3 bases removed from V and 2 bases from J, the gap between germline ends came to 12 bases. CDR3 sequence: CASSYYGADTDTQYF. CDR3 DNA: TGTGCCAGCAGTTATTACGGAGCGGACACAGATACGCAGTATTTT.

This clonotype has ten or more counts. The CDR3 DNA sequence: TGCGCCAGCAGCTTGTCATCAGGGGGCTTTCGTAATGGCTACACCTTC. Encoded protein: CASSLSSGGFRNGYTF. The rearrangement links TRBV5-1 to TRBJ1-2; 8 nucleotides line up with TRBD1. Germline V gene data show CDR1 as SGHRS and CDR2 as YFSETQ. The CDR3 consists of 16 residues. The ends lost 1 base at V and 6 bases at J; junction bases unmatched: 11.

The sample holds a few counts of this clonotype. The chain couples TRBV19 to TRBJ1-1, with 10 bases identical to TRBD1. Losses at the gene ends were 7 bases for V and 1 base for J; bases not matched to a gene: 3. The CDR3 is 14 residues long. Germline V lookup: CDR1 LNHDA, CDR2 SQIVND (reference sequence). The CDR3 spells CASIRTGGNTEAFF. DNA for the CDR3: TGTGCCAGTATCCGGACAGGGGGGAACACTGAAGCTTTCTTT.

There are many counts of this clonotype. V usage is TRBV2 and J usage is TRBJ2-2; no definite D call. Trimming pared 0 bases from V and 6 bases from J, leaving 5 bases between. CDR1 SNHLY and CDR2 FYNNEI come from the germline V gene. CDR3 length equals 13 residues. The CDR3 reads CASSEAWAGELFF. CDR3 bases: TGTGCCAGCAGTGAAGCCTGGGCCGGGGAGCTGTTTTTT.

This clonotype was detected many times. V usage is TRBV20-1 and J usage is TRBJ1-2; no firm D call. Trimming removed 1 base at V and 4 bases at J, with 19 bases between. CDR1 DFQATT and CDR2 SNEGSKA come from the germline V gene (reference sequence). The length of the CDR3 is 16 residues. The DNA of the CDR3 is TGCAGTGCTAGAGGAGCAGGCGGTACCCTTGGCTATGGCTACACCTTC. It encodes CSARGAGGTLGYGYTF.